This TCR beta chain was profiled in a study of monozygotic twins with inflammatory bowel disease (dated by TCRdb to the late 2010s). About the investigation overall: In total, roughly 30 monozygotic twin pairs made up the full study: 19 Danish pairs, all IBD-discordant, plus nine German pairs, of which four were IBD-concordant and five were IBD-discordant. Each individual had, on average, about 151 000 unique TCRalpha sequences and 181 000 unique TCRbeta sequences available for analysis. The search for disease-associated traits relied mainly on comparing IBD patients with their genetically identical healthy co-twins within discordant pairs.

From each donor, a roughly 2.7 ml peripheral blood sample was collected into PAXgene tubes and stored at -80 degrees C. Without T cell sorting, total RNA was isolated from whole blood using the PAXgene blood miRNA kit on an automated QIAcube. Deep TCRalpha and TCRbeta repertoire profiling with unique molecular barcoding was performed on peripheral blood of monozygotic twin pairs concordant or discordant for inflammatory bowel disease. Smoking habits were recorded for all twin pairs, with individuals classified as current, former or never smokers. The paper as a whole reports these results and caveats: Repertoire similarity did not differ between concordant and discordant twins, possibly due to limited statistical power. IBD patients had lower TCRbeta repertoire diversity, measured by the inverse Simpson index, than their healthy co-twins. The results gave no support for a single strong signal or clonotype linked to IBD. Compared with healthy twins, IBD patients had fewer clonotypes in common with other individuals, a difference most pronounced in patients showing signs of disease activity. Different T cell subtypes could not be distinguished in the analysis. Differing immunosuppressive treatments among patients may have added background noise and inter-individual variability to the repertoires.

Reading from cysteine to phenylalanine, the CDR3 counts 16 amino acids. DNA is not recorded here. The germline V gene supplies CDR1 SGHRS and CDR2 YFSETQ. Libraries were built with 5' RACE. Each TCR library was prepared from around 3,400 ng of total RNA. For each sample, cDNA synthesis was carried out in eight separate reactions using SMARTScribe reverse transcriptase. During cDNA synthesis, template switching introduced unique molecular identifiers that contained a 6-nucleotide sample barcode. Two nested PCRs of 16 and 9 cycles amplified the TCRalpha and TCRbeta cDNA, and bead purification followed each PCR. Before amplification, the cDNA was treated with uracil DNA-glycosylase and purified using the QIAquick PCR purification kit. The second PCR added Illumina TruSeq-compatible adapters along with sample-specific barcodes. TapeStation and Qubit were used to check library quality and concentration, and 5 ng of each library went into the pool. Pooled libraries were sequenced on an Illumina HiSeq2500 single-index Rapid Run with 2 x 100 bp reads and custom sequencing primers. As for the original processing: MiGEC version 1.2.6 was used for UMI-based consensus assembly to correct PCR and sequencing errors. MiXCR version 2.1.1 was used for V(D)J alignment, clonotype assembly and CDR3 extraction. To normalise gene usage, clonotype sharing and MAIT/NKT TCR abundance, the top 1000, 10 000 and 20 000 clonotypes in each sample were analysed. Diversity was computed as the inverse Simpson index with the vegan R package after downsampling to 27 000 UMIs. Paired Mann-Whitney U tests were applied to discordant twin pairs, and Benjamini-Hochberg correction was used for multiple testing. Once TCRdb had reprocessed the reads, it stored one entry per CDR3 protein sequence and supplied no DNA. It is TCRdb's table, rather than the study itself, that gives the V and J calls and clone size. This sample's table lists approximately 110,000 distinct CDR3 sequences. The ten largest clones capture approximately 13% of the sample.

Turning to this clonotype: What this receptor recognizes is not known.

The sequencing sample was made of blood. The TCR was taken from a human donor with ulcerative colitis or Crohn's disease, or a healthy co-twin of an affected twin (not recorded which). The V and J genes are TRBV5-1 and TRBJ1-5. The CDR3 loop reads CASSLDPAGTNQPQHF.